The clone carrying this T cell receptor (beta chain) has only one observation. Its target is unknown. The data belong to a study of cytomegalovirus exposure and HLA in healthy donors. Findings of the study overall: Cytomegalovirus-associated TCR beta chains were listed, numbering 150 to 200.

A multiplex PCR was run with 60 Vbeta primers and 13 Jbeta primers. As handled by the study authors: In a later analysis, of 70 million to 85 million unique beta chains, about 10 million appeared in at least two donors. Data came from immunoSEQ multiplex PCR; TCRdb stores just in-frame clones and leaves some out. V and J calls and clone size are given by that table; D and trimming were obtained from the DNA. The table lists 200,000 or so clones, around 86% of them singletons, with around 3% in the top ten. Germline lookup yields CDR1 SNHLY and CDR2 FYNNEI. CDR3 length: 18 amino acids. The junction had 12 bases not matched to a gene; V was cut back by 6 bases and J by 1 base. Those who donated were healthy bone marrow donors.

Material for sequencing was PBMCs. This receptor was identified in a woman between 35 and 50 years old in good health and CMV-seronegative. This chain links TRBV2 with TRBJ2-4; the match to TRBD2 covers 10 bases. In DNA, the CDR3 is TGTGCCAGCAGCCATACTAGCGGGATTCTCCGGGCCAAAAACATTCAGTACTTC. Protein product: CASSHTSGILRAKNIQYF.